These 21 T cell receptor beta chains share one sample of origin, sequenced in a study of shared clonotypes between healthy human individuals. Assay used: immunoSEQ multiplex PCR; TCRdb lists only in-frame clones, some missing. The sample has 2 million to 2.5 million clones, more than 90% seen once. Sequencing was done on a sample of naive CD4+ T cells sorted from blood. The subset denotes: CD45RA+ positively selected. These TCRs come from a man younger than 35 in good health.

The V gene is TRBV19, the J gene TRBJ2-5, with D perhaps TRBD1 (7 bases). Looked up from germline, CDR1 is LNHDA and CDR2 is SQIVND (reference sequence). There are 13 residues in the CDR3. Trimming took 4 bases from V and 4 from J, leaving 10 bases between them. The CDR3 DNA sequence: TGTGCCAGTAGTAACAGGGGAGGAGAGACCCAGTACTTC. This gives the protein CASSNRGGETQYF.

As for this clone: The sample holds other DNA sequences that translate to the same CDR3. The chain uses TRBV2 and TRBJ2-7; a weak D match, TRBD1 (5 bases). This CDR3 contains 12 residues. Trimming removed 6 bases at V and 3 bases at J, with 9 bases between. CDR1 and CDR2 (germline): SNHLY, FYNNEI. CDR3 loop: CASSVQGYEQYF. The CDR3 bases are TGTGCCAGCAGCGTCCAGGGCTACGAGCAGTACTTC.

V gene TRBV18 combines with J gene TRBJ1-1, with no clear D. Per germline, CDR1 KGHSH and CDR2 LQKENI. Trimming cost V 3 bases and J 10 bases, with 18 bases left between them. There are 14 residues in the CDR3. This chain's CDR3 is CASSPPGLSGGAFF. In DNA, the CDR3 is TGTGCCAGCTCACCGCCCGGATTATCAGGTGGAGCTTTCTTT.

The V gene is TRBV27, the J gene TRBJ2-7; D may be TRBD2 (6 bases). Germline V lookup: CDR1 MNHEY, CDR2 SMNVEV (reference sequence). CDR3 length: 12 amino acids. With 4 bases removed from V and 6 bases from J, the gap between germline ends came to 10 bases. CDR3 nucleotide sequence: TGTGCCAGCAGTTCCCGGACTACCGAGCAGTACTTC. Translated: CASSSRTTEQYF.

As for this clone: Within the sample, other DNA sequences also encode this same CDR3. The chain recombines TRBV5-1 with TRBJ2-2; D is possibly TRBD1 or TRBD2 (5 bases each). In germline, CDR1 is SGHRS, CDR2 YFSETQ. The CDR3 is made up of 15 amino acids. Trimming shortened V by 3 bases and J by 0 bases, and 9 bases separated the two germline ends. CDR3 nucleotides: TGCGCCAGCAGCTCCGGGACGTCGAACACCGGGGAGCTGTTTTTT. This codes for CASSSGTSNTGELFF.

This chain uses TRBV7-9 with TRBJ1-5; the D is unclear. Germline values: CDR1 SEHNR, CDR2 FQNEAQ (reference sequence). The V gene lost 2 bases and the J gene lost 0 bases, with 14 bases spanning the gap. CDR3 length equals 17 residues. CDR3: CASSLSVGTDSNQPQHF. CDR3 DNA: TGTGCCAGCAGCTTATCCGTCGGTACAGATAGCAATCAGCCCCAGCATTTT.

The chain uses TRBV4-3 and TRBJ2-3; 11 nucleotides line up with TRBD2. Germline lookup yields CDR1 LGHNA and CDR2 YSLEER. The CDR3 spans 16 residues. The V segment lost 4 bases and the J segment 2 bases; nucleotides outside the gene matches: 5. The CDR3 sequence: CASSPRLAGITDTQYF. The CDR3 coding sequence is TGCGCCAGCAGCCCCCGACTAGCGGGGATCACAGATACGCAGTATTTT.

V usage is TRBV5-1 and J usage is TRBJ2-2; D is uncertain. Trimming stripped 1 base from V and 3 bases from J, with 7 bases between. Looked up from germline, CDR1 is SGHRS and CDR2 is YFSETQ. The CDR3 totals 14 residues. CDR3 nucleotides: TGCGCCAGCAGCTTGCGAACTTACACCGGGGAGCTGTTTTTT. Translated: CASSLRTYTGELFF.

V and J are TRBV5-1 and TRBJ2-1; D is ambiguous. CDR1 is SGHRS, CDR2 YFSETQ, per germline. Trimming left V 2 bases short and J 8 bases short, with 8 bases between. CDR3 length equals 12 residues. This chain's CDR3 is CASSFPGYEQFF. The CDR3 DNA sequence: TGCGCCAGCAGCTTCCCCGGGTATGAGCAGTTCTTC.

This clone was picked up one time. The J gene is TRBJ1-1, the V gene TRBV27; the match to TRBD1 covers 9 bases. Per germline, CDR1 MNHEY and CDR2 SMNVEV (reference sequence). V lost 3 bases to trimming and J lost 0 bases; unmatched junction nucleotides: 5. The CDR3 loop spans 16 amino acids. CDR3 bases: TGTGCCAGCAGTTTGGGGACAGGGTGGGTGAACACTGAAGCTTTCTTT. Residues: CASSLGTGWVNTEAFF.

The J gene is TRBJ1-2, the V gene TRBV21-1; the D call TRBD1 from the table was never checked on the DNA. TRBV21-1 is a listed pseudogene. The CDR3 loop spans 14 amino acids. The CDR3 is CASSQAKANYGYTF. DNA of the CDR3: TGTGCCAGCAGCCAGGCGAAAGCTAACTATGGCTACACCTTC.

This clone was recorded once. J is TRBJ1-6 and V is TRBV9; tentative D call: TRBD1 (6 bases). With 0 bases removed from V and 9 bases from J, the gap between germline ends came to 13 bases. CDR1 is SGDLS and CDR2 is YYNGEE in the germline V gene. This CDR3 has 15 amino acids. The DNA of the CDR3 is TGTGCCAGCAGCGTAGGCCAGGGGTTTCGTTCACCCCTCCACTTT. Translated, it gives CASSVGQGFRSPLHF. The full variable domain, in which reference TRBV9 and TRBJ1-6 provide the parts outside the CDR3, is DSGVTQTPKHLITATGQRVTLRCSPRSGDLSVYWYQQSLDQGLQFLIQYYNGEERAKGNILERFSAQQFPDLHSELNLSSLELGDSALYFCASSVGQGFRSPLHFGNGTRLTVT.

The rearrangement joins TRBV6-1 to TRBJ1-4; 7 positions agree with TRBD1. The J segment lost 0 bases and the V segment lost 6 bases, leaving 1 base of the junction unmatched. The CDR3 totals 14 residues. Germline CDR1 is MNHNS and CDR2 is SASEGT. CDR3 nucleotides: TGTGCCAGCAGGGGACAGCCAACTAATGAAAAACTGTTTTTT. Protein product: CASRGQPTNEKLFF.

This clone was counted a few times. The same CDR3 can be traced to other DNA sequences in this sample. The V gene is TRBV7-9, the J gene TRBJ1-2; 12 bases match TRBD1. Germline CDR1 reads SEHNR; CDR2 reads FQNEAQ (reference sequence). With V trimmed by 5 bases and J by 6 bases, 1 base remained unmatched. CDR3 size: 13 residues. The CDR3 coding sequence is TGTGCCAGCAGCGGGACAGGGGGCAATGGCTACACCTTC. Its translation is CASSGTGGNGYTF.

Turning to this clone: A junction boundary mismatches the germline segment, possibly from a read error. CDR3 in DNA: TGTGCCAGTAGTGCGGGACAGGTCGGAATTTTT. This gives the protein CASSAGQVGIF. The V call is TRBV19, the J call TRBJ1-5; 8 bases fit TRBD1. The CDR3 totals 11 residues. Germline loops: CDR1 LNHDA, CDR2 SQIVND (reference sequence).

The CDR3 sequence is CASSYFSNTEAFF. The DNA of the CDR3 is TGTGCCAGCAGTTACTTTTCGAACACTGAAGCTTTCTTT. The chain has TRBV6-6 and TRBJ1-1; no reliable D call. The V end lost 1 base, the J end lost 1 base, and 4 bases lay between the germline ends. From germline, CDR1 is MNHNY and CDR2 SVGAGI (reference sequence). The CDR3 is 13 amino acids.

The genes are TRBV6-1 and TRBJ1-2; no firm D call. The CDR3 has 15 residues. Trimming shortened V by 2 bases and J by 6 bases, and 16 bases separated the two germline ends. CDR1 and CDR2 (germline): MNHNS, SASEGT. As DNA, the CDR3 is TGTGCCAGCAGTGAATTCCCGGTGGCGCGGCATGGCTACACCTTC. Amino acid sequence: CASSEFPVARHGYTF.

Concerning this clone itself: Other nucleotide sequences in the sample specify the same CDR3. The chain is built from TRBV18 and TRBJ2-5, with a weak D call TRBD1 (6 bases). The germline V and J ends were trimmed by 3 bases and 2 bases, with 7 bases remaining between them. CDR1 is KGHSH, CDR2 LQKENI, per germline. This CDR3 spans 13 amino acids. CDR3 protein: CASSPRGQETQYF. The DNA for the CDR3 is TGTGCCAGCTCACCCAGGGGACAAGAGACCCAGTACTTC. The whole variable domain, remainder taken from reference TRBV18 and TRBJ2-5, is NAGVMQNPRHLVRRRGQEARLRCSPMKGHSHVYWYRQLPEEGLKFMVYLQKENIIDESGMPKERFSAEFPKEGPSILRIQQVVRGDSAAYFCASSPRGQETQYFGPGTRLLVL.

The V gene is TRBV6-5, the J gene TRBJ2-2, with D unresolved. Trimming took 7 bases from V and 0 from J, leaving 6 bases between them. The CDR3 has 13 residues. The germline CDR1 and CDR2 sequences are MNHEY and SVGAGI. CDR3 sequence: CASTAANTGELFF. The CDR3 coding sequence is TGTGCCAGCACGGCGGCGAACACCGGGGAGCTGTTTTTT.

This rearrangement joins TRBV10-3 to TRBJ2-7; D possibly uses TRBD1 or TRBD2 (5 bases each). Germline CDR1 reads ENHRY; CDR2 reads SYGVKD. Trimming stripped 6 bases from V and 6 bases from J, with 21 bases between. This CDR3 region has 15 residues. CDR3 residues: CAISGDPGGSGEQYF. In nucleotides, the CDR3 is TGTGCCATCAGCGGGGACCCTGGGGGTAGTGGCGAGCAGTACTTC.

The CDR3 region has the DNA TGTGCCAGCAGCTCTGGACTAGCGGGAGGGCCAAGTAGGGAGCAGTACTTC. This gives the protein CASSSGLAGGPSREQYF. V and J are TRBV5-4 and TRBJ2-7; the match to TRBD2 covers 15 bases. With V trimmed by 3 bases and J by 7 bases, 11 bases remained unmatched. Germline V gene lookup returns CDR1 SGHNT and CDR2 YYREEE (reference sequence). The CDR3 has 17 amino acids.